This TCR beta chain was retrieved from a study of blood T cell repertoires in COVID-19. Study details: Acute-phase and convalescent COVID-19 samples originated in the United States, Italy and Spain. T cells, B-cell-depleted T cells, or PBMCs provided the cDNA or gDNA that served as material.

Source study methods: Nucleated cell number was recorded as an estimate derived from reference gene primer amplification. This table comes from immunoSEQ multiplex PCR, and its TCRdb copy is limited to in-frame clones, with some not included. Clonal size and the V and J genes are those of that table, whereas D and trimming came from the DNA. Counted here are 150,000 to 200,000 clones, around 79% occurring once; the ten biggest clones make up around 5.4%. The Seattle patients, enrolled during active infection, were followed longitudinally. V shed 4 bases, J shed 3 bases, and the junction held 3 bases outside the gene matches. Germline CDR1 and CDR2: SGHRS and YFSETQ. This CDR3 is built from 13 residues.

The J gene is TRBJ1-1, the V gene TRBV5-1, with TRBD1 matching 7 bases. Source material: peripheral blood. The sequence was collected from a woman aged 40 to 49 with COVID-19, enrolled during active disease. The CDR3 reads CASSRGQDTEAFF. CDR3 DNA: TGCGCCAGCAGCCGCGGACAGGACACTGAAGCTTTCTTT.